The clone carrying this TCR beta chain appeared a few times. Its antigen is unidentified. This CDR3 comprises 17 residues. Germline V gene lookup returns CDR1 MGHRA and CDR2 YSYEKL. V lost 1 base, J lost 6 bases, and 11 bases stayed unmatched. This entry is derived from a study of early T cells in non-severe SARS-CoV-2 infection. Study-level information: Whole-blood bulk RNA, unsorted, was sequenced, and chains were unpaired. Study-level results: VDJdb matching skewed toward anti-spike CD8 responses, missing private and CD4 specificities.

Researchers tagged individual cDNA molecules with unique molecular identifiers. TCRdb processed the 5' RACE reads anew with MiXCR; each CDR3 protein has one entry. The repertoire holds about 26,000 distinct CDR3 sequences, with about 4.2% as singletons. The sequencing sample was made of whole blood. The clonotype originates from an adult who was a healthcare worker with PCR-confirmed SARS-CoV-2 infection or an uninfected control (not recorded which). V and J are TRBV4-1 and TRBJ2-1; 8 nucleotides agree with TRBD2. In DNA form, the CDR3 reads TGCGCCAGCAGCCAAGCCCCAGCGGGACTAGTGGTCAATGAGCAGTTCTTC. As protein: CASSQAPAGLVVNEQFF.